This entry lists 10 T cell receptor beta chains sequenced from one sample in a study of a mutant IDH1 vaccine in newly diagnosed glioma. Described time point: week 47, end of study. Topical imiquimod accompanied each vaccine dose, which consisted of 300 ug of mutant IDH1 20-mer peptide. Their target antigens are unknown. The data were produced by immunoSEQ multiplex PCR, yet TCRdb's version contains in-frame clones alone and is incomplete. This table holds 55,000 to 65,000 clones, 75% found once. This specimen consisted of PBMCs, obtained from a glioma patient whose treatment included an IDH1 peptide vaccine. The source of these receptors is a man aged 50 to 59 with glioma.

The CDR3 spells CASSFVHAVPYGYTF. The CDR3 DNA is TGTGCCAGCAGTTTCGTCCATGCAGTTCCCTATGGCTACACCTTC. V usage is TRBV27 and J usage is TRBJ1-2; D unresolved. The CDR3 runs to 15 residues. V shed 3 bases and J shed 4 bases, with 15 bases lying between them. Germline assignment: CDR1 MNHEY and CDR2 SMNVEV (reference sequence).

The rearrangement uses TRBV5-4 and TRBJ2-1; TRBD2 agrees at 11 bases. In germline, CDR1 is SGHNT, CDR2 YYREEE (reference sequence). Trimming took 0 bases from V and 7 from J; bases not matched to a gene: 6. The length of the CDR3 is 16 residues. The CDR3 sequence: CASSLGASGGYNEQFF. CDR3 coding DNA: TGTGCCAGCAGCTTGGGGGCTAGCGGGGGGTATAATGAGCAGTTCTTC.

V usage is TRBV30 and J usage is TRBJ2-5; D call uncertain. Trimming removed 0 bases from V and 1 base from J, with 9 bases in between. Germline lookup yields CDR1 GTSNPN and CDR2 SVGIG (reference sequence). The CDR3 consists of 14 residues. The CDR3 DNA reads TGTGCCTGGAGTGTAAAGGGCAGCCAAGAGACCCAGTACTTC. This codes for CAWSVKGSQETQYF.

The chain links TRBV2 to TRBJ2-2; 7 positions match TRBD1. CDR1 is SNHLY and CDR2 is FYNNEI in the germline V gene. The CDR3 is made up of 16 amino acids. With V trimmed by 4 bases and J by 3 bases, 8 bases remained unmatched. The CDR3 loop reads CASSGFIDRDTGELFF. For the CDR3, the DNA is TGTGCCAGCAGTGGCTTCATAGACAGGGACACCGGGGAGCTGTTTTTT.

In the case of this clone: Sequence at one end of the junction differs from germline and may be a read error. This chain joins TRBV7-7 and TRBJ2-7; no clear D gene. The CDR3 is made up of 13 amino acids. In germline, CDR1 is SSHAT, CDR2 FNYEAQ (reference sequence). The CDR3 nucleotides read TGTGCTAGCAGTAGGACCATCCAGTCCGAGCAGTACTTC. Protein product: CASSRTIQSEQYF.

The V gene is TRBV2, the J gene TRBJ2-7, with D perhaps TRBD1 (5 bases). The CDR3 is 15 residues long. V was clipped by 4 bases and J by 2 bases, with 15 bases between them. The germline V gene has CDR1 SNHLY and CDR2 FYNNEI. Written as DNA, the CDR3 is TGTGCCAGCAGTGTAGGCAGGGCCTTCACCTACGAGCAGTACTTC. Residues: CASSVGRAFTYEQYF.

This chain uses TRBV5-1 with TRBJ2-1; 10 bases line up with TRBD2. Germline CDR1 and CDR2: SGHRS and YFSETQ. The V segment lost 0 bases and the J segment 5 bases; nucleotides outside the gene matches: 5. The CDR3 spans 16 residues. Here the CDR3 reads CASSLGAGGPHNEQFF. As DNA, the CDR3 is TGCGCCAGCAGCTTGGGAGCGGGGGGGCCCCACAATGAGCAGTTCTTC.

This chain uses TRBV2 with TRBJ1-2, with a possible D match to TRBD1 (5 bases). The CDR3 contains 16 residues. Trimming took off 2 bases at V and 3 bases at J, with 16 bases between the two ends. Germline-derived CDR1 and CDR2 are SNHLY and FYNNEI. This CDR3 is CASSERGAGRDYGYTF. CDR3 DNA sequence: TGTGCCAGCAGTGAAAGAGGAGCAGGGAGGGACTATGGCTACACCTTC.

The chain uses TRBV30 and TRBJ1-6; no clear D. V was shortened by 1 base and J by 10 bases, with 14 bases between the two germline ends. The germline V gene has CDR1 GTSNPN and CDR2 SVGIG (reference sequence). The CDR3 has 14 amino acids. The CDR3 sequence is CAWSANGPRSPLHF. CDR3 bases: TGTGCCTGGAGTGCAAATGGGCCTAGGTCACCCCTCCACTTT.

The chain recombines TRBV5-1 with TRBJ2-7; 7 bases align to TRBD1. The trim removed 2 bases at V and 0 bases at J, leaving 8 bases unmatched. The V gene's germline CDR1 is SGHRS and CDR2 YFSETQ. CDR3 size: 16 residues. CDR3 DNA: TGCGCCAGCAGCTTCCAAACAGGGGTAAGCTCCTACGAGCAGTACTTC. It encodes CASSFQTGVSSYEQYF.